Each of the 21 T cell receptor beta chains below was sequenced from the same sample in a study of T cells and Merkel cell carcinoma outcomes. Here immunoSEQ multiplex PCR was the method, and the copy in TCRdb shows in-frame clones only, minus some. Of under 15,000 clones listed, 95% to 96% are singletons. The material sequenced was tumor tissue from Merkel cell carcinoma. These receptors were obtained from a human donor with Merkel cell carcinoma.

The V and J genes are TRBV9 and TRBJ2-5; D gene ambiguous. Per the germline V gene, CDR1 is SGDLS and CDR2 is YYNGEE. V gave up 3 bases and J gave up 4 bases, with 7 bases separating them. The CDR3 runs to 12 residues. For the CDR3, the DNA is TGTGCCAGCAGCGGTTTGATAGAGACCCAGTACTTC. Protein sequence: CASSGLIETQYF.

The chain combines TRBV18 with TRBJ2-1; TRBD2 matches 13 bases. CDR1 is KGHSH and CDR2 is LQKENI in the germline V gene. V lost 4 bases, J lost 8 bases, and 5 bases stayed unmatched. The CDR3 is 15 residues long. CDR3 in amino acids: CASSLGLAGVDEQFF. CDR3 nucleotides: TGTGCCAGCTCACTTGGACTAGCGGGAGTGGATGAGCAGTTCTTC.

The J gene is TRBJ2-7, the V gene TRBV7-2; unclear D gene. The germline gives CDR1 SGHTA, CDR2 FQGNSA. This CDR3 region has 13 residues. Deletions cut 5 bases from V and 0 bases from J, with 8 bases between. The CDR3 bases are TGTGCCAGCAGCCCAGCCAACTCCTACGAGCAGTACTTC. Protein sequence: CASSPANSYEQYF.

The rearrangement uses TRBV29-1 and TRBJ2-2; a possible D gene is TRBD2 (5 bases). CDR1 SQVTM and CDR2 ANQGSEA come from the germline V gene. This CDR3 region has 12 residues. The germline V and J ends were trimmed by 5 bases and 6 bases, with 10 bases remaining between them. The CDR3, as DNA: TGCAGCGTTTTTATCGGGGCCGGGGAGCTGTTTTTT. Its translation is CSVFIGAGELFF.

This sequence joins TRBV5-1 and TRBJ2-3, with D maybe TRBD2 (5 bases). In germline, CDR1 is SGHRS, CDR2 YFSETQ. This CDR3 region has 13 residues. The germline V and J ends were trimmed by 5 bases and 7 bases, with 14 bases remaining between them. CDR3 sequence: CASSSAGGYTQYF. The CDR3 nucleotides are TGCGCCAGCAGTTCGGCGGGCGGATATACGCAGTATTTT. The full variable domain, its missing parts supplied by reference TRBV5-1 and TRBJ2-3, is KAGVTQTPRYLIKTRGQQVTLSCSPISGHRSVSWYQQTPGQGLQFLFEYFSETQRNKGNFPGRFSGRQFSNSRSEMNVSTLELGDSALYLCASSSAGGYTQYFGPGTRLTVL.

This clone has a handful of counts. This chain joins TRBV5-1 and TRBJ2-6; D remains unclear. V lost 1 base to trimming and J lost 0 bases, with 8 bases between them. This CDR3 comprises 16 residues. Germline CDR1 reads SGHRS; CDR2 reads YFSETQ. The CDR3 loop is CASSLIGPSGANVLTF. CDR3 nucleotides: TGCGCCAGCAGCTTGATCGGACCCTCTGGGGCCAACGTCCTGACTTTC.

The chain is built from TRBV6-1 and TRBJ1-1, with unresolved D. V was shortened by 8 bases and J by 3 bases, with 13 bases between the two germline ends. Germline lookup yields CDR1 MNHNS and CDR2 SASEGT. The CDR3 contains 13 residues. In nucleotides, the CDR3 is TGTGCCAGCTCCAAGGGATTTGACACTGAAGCTTTCTTT. It codes for CASSKGFDTEAFF.

The chain combines TRBV4-1 with TRBJ1-4; 8 nucleotides agree with TRBD1. The germline gives CDR1 MGHRA, CDR2 YSYEKL. This CDR3 has 15 residues. V lost 2 bases, J lost 3 bases, and 2 bases stayed unmatched. The CDR3 DNA reads TGCGCCAGCAGCCAAACAGGGGGGGCTAATGAAAAACTGTTTTTT. Residues: CASSQTGGANEKLFF.

The rearrangement links TRBV7-2 to TRBJ1-5; possible D gene TRBD1, 5 bases. CDR1 is SGHTA and CDR2 is FQGNSA in the germline V gene. The CDR3 is made up of 15 amino acids. The germline V and J ends were trimmed by 1 base and 2 bases, with 9 bases remaining between them. Written as DNA, the CDR3 is TGTGCCAGCAGCTTAGTCTGGGGGGGCAATCAGCCCCAGCATTTT. Translating it yields CASSLVWGGNQPQHF.

V gene TRBV27 combines with J gene TRBJ2-3, with a weak D call TRBD1 (6 bases). This CDR3 is 14 amino acids long. CDR1 is MNHEY, CDR2 SMNVEV, per germline (reference sequence). V was shortened by 0 bases and J by 3 bases, with 7 bases between the two germline ends. The DNA of the CDR3 is TGTGCCAGCAGTTTATCCACAGGGACAGATACGCAGTATTTT. Translated: CASSLSTGTDTQYF.

The chain links TRBV25-1 to TRBJ2-1, with D uncertain. V was shortened by 0 bases and J by 7 bases, with 16 bases between the two germline ends. Germline CDR1 reads MGHDK; CDR2 reads SYGVNS. This CDR3 comprises 16 residues. CDR3 protein: CASSEYGNIAVNEQFF. Written as DNA, the CDR3 is TGTGCCAGCAGTGAATATGGGAACATAGCCGTGAATGAGCAGTTCTTC. Looking up the rest from reference TRBV25-1 and TRBJ2-1 gives the full variable domain: EADIYQTPRYLVIGTGKKITLECSQTMGHDKMYWYQQDPGMELHLIHYSYGVNSTEKGDLSSESTVSRIRTEHFPLTLESARPSHTSQYLCASSEYGNIAVNEQFFGPGTRLTVL.

The chain couples TRBV30 to TRBJ2-1, with TRBD2 matching over 12 bases. The CDR3 runs to 17 residues. Germline trimming cut 2 bases from V and 7 bases from J; bases unmatched to any gene: 12. In germline, CDR1 is GTSNPN, CDR2 SVGIG (reference sequence). DNA of the CDR3: TGTGCCTGGAGTATGCCTAGCGGGAGGGCCTCTAGGAATGAGCAGTTCTTC. It translates to CAWSMPSGRASRNEQFF. The full variable domain, rest sourced from reference TRBV30 and TRBJ2-1, is SQTIHQWPATLVQPVGSPLSLECTVEGTSNPNLYWYRQAAGRGLQLLFYSVGIGQISSEVPQNLSASRPQDRQFILSSKKLLLSDSGFYLCAWSMPSGRASRNEQFFGPGTRLTVL.

This rearrangement joins TRBV19 to TRBJ2-2, with D hard to call. Germline lookup yields CDR1 LNHDA and CDR2 SQIVND (reference sequence). The CDR3 length is 14 residues. With 6 bases removed from V and 5 bases from J, the gap between germline ends came to 13 bases. The CDR3, as DNA: TGTGCCAGTAGAGGACCTCAGTGGACCGGGGAGCTGTTTTTT. Translating it yields CASRGPQWTGELFF. The whole variable domain, remainder taken from reference TRBV19 and TRBJ2-2, is DGGITQSPKYLFRKEGQNVTLSCEQNLNHDAMYWYRQDPGQGLRLIYYSQIVNDFQKGDIAEGYSVSREKKESFPLTVTSAQKNPTAFYLCASRGPQWTGELFFGEGSRLTVL.

The CDR3: CASGARAGGTDTQYF. The CDR3 bases are TGTGCCAGCGGGGCACGGGCGGGGGGCACAGATACGCAGTATTTT. This chain joins TRBV6-1 and TRBJ2-3; 7 bases are shared with TRBD2. The length of the CDR3 is 15 residues. The J segment lost 1 base and the V segment lost 8 bases, leaving 9 bases of the junction unmatched. Germline V CDR1 and CDR2: MNHNS, SASEGT.

The chain employs TRBV9 and TRBJ2-3, with 9 bases lining up with TRBD2. V lost 0 bases to trimming and J lost 2 bases; unmatched junction nucleotides: 4. The CDR3 loop spans 16 amino acids. The germline gives CDR1 SGDLS, CDR2 YYNGEE. The CDR3 is CASSVELAGSTDTQYF. The CDR3 DNA reads as TGTGCCAGCAGCGTAGAGCTAGCGGGATCCACAGATACGCAGTATTTT. The full variable domain, rest sourced from reference TRBV9 and TRBJ2-3, is DSGVTQTPKHLITATGQRVTLRCSPRSGDLSVYWYQQSLDQGLQFLIQYYNGEERAKGNILERFSAQQFPDLHSELNLSSLELGDSALYFCASSVELAGSTDTQYFGPGTRLTVL.

This sequence joins TRBV5-8 and TRBJ2-1; no clear D. This CDR3 comprises 16 residues. The V gene's germline CDR1 is SGHTS and CDR2 YDEGEE. The V end was cut by 0 bases, the J end by 2 bases, with 12 bases between. CDR3 residues: CASSLATAYTYNEQFF. The CDR3 bases are TGTGCCAGCAGCTTGGCCACAGCGTACACCTACAATGAGCAGTTCTTC.

The CDR3: CSGIQGSSYNEQFF. In DNA, the CDR3 is TGCAGCGGGATACAGGGGAGCTCCTACAATGAGCAGTTCTTC. The chain joins TRBV29-1 to TRBJ2-1, with 7 bases fitting TRBD1. Germline lookup yields CDR1 SQVTM and CDR2 ANQGSEA. V lost 7 bases, J lost 0 bases, and 6 bases stayed unmatched. The length of the CDR3 is 14 residues.

The chain joins TRBV18 to TRBJ2-3, with D unclear. This CDR3 has 14 residues. Germline CDR1 is KGHSH and CDR2 is LQKENI. V was shortened by 6 bases and J by 2 bases, with 12 bases between the two germline ends. The CDR3 sequence is CASSTGQVTDTQYF. DNA of the CDR3: TGTGCCAGCTCCACCGGGCAGGTCACAGATACGCAGTATTTT.

The count of this clone is one. The chain employs TRBV27 and TRBJ2-3, with TRBD1 matching 12 bases. The CDR3 has 16 residues. Germline CDR1 reads MNHEY; CDR2 reads SMNVEV (reference sequence). V lost 6 bases to trimming and J lost 5 bases; unmatched junction nucleotides: 9. The CDR3 here is CASRSPGQGAEDTQYF. DNA of the CDR3: TGTGCCAGCAGGTCTCCGGGACAGGGGGCCGAAGATACGCAGTATTTT.

The chain couples TRBV7-9 to TRBJ1-5; no definite D call. Deletions cut 5 bases from V and 0 bases from J, with 14 bases between. Germline V gene sequence: CDR1 SEHNR, CDR2 FQNEAQ (reference sequence). The CDR3 consists of 16 residues. The DNA of the CDR3 is TGTGCCAGCAGCCAGAGCTTAGAGAATAGCAATCAGCCCCAGCATTTT. It specifies CASSQSLENSNQPQHF.

The chain employs TRBV19 and TRBJ1-1; the D gene is possibly TRBD1 (6 bases). The V gene lost 0 bases and the J gene lost 11 bases, with 19 bases spanning the gap. This CDR3 contains 15 residues. The germline V gene has CDR1 LNHDA and CDR2 SQIVND (reference sequence). The DNA of the CDR3 is TGTGCCAGTAGTATAGATCCCCGGACAGAGAGAGTGGCTTTCTTT. This translates into CASSIDPRTERVAFF.